A selection of T cell receptor beta chains follows, all from one sample in a study of cytomegalovirus exposure and HLA in healthy donors. The assay was immunoSEQ multiplex PCR, and TCRdb's table has in-frame clones only and misses some. This sample yields about 160,000 clones, of which around 80% are seen a single time; more than 1.4% belongs to the top ten. Sequencing was done on a sample of PBMCs. All receptors derive from a male donor in good health and CMV-seronegative. Both conserved end residues are trimmed from each CDR3. Part of the rows lack a size; the others show once, few, many or a class for expanded clones.

size | J | V | CDR3
. | TRBJ2-5 | TRBV2 | ASKGAQETQY
. | TRBJ1-1 | TRBV4-3 | ASSQEGRANTEAF
. | TRBJ2-1 | TRBV19 | ASSKSGTSGGYEQF
. | TRBJ2-5 | TRBV7-2 | ASSLASRGGETQY
. | TRBJ2-3 | TRBV30 | AWSGLAGPDTQY
. | TRBJ2-1 | TRBV28 | ASRENSAYNEQF
. | TRBJ1-5 | TRBV10-3 | AISEGQNRGGNQPQH
. | TRBJ2-1 | TRBV6-5 | ASSLSGFEQF
. | TRBJ2-1 | TRBV30 | AWSVMGAREQF
. | TRBJ1-2 | TRBV5-1 | ASSTGTGTYGYT
. | TRBJ1-6 | TRBV6-5 | ASSRQGALGSPLH
once | TRBJ2-1 | TRBV7-2 | ASRASSSGAREQF
. | TRBJ2-2 | TRBV19 | ASSIVGGGGELF
. | TRBJ2-7 | TRBV5-5 | ASSPQGVAYEQY
. | TRBJ2-1 | TRBV13 | ASSPTRAGEQF
. | TRBJ2-6 | TRBV2 | STAGGLSSGANVLT
. | TRBJ1-1 | TRBV5-8 | ASSSIRTGGFTEAF
. | TRBJ1-2 | TRBV19 | ASTRGGYYGYT
. | TRBJ2-1 | TRBV9 | ASSSHRDRDRNEQF
. | TRBJ2-7 | TRBV9 | ASSVVHEQY
. | TRBJ2-7 | TRBV6-1 | ATRDRRNEQY
. | TRBJ2-1 | TRBV4-2 | ASSRTGSYNEQF
. | TRBJ2-4 | TRBV6-6 | ASRKRDLAKNIQY
few | TRBJ1-2 | TRBV28 | ASSTQAGYT
. | TRBJ2-7 | TRBV5-8 | ASSLKRIEQY
. | TRBJ2-7 | TRBV5-6 | ASSQRQGARHEQY
. | TRBJ1-5 | TRBV9 | ASSEQAASQPQH
. | . | TRBV5-1 | ASSQSGVGGEQY
. | TRBJ1-4 | TRBV18 | ASSPEAPGGEKLF
. | TRBJ2-7 | TRBV7-2 | ASSLMSSYEQY
. | TRBJ2-5 | TRBV9 | ASSATGVQETQY
. | TRBJ2-5 | TRBV18 | ASSPLTGGLLETQY
. | TRBJ2-7 | TRBV5-1 | ASSVQALAYEQY
. | TRBJ2-7 | TRBV7-2 | ASSSLAGQGYEQY
. | TRBJ2-1 | TRBV2 | ASSEAAVSYNEQF
. | TRBJ1-5 | TRBV12-5 | ASGSAVHSNQPQH
. | TRBJ1-2 | TRBV2 | ASSEMGRGHGYT